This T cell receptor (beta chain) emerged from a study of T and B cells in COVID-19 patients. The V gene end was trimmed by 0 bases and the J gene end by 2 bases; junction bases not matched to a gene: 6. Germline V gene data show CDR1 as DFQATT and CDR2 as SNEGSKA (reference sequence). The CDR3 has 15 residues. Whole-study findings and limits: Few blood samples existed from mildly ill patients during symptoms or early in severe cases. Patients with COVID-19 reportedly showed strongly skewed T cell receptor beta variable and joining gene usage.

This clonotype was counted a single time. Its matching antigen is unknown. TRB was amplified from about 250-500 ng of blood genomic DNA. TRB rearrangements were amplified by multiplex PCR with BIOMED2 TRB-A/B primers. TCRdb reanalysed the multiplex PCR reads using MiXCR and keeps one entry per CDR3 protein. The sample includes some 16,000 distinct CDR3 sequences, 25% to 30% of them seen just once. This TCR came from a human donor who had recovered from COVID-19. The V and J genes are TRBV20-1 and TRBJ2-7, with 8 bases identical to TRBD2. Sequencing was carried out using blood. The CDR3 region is CSARDTGGGPYEQYF. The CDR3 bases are TGCAGTGCTAGAGATACTGGCGGGGGGCCCTACGAGCAGTACTTC.